The clone carrying this T cell receptor (beta chain) was picked up many times. This record belongs to a study of immune characterization of retroperitoneal liposarcoma. TCRdb fed the PCR reads into MiXCR, producing one record per CDR3 protein. The sample lists 8,500 to 11,000 distinct CDR3 sequences, roughly 26% occurring once. The CDR3 length is 14 residues. Trimming cost V 1 base and J 2 bases, with 8 bases left between them. The V gene's germline CDR1 is SGHAT and CDR2 FQNNGV. The chain couples TRBV11-2 to TRBJ2-5; D uncertain. Sequenced input: tumor tissue. The source of this sequence is a female donor with retroperitoneal liposarcoma. CDR3 DNA sequence: TGTGCCAGCAGCTTAGGGCCAGTACAAGAGACCCAGTACTTC. Translation: CASSLGPVQETQYF.